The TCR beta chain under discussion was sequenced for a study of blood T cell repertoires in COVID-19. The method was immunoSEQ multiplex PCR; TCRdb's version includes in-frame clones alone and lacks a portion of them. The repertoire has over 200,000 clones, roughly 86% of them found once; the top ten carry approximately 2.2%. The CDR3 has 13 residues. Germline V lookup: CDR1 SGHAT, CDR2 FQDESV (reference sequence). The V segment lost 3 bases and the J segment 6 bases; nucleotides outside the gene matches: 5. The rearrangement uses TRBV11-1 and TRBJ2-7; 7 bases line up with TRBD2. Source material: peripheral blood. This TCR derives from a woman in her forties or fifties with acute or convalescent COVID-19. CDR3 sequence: CASSFRREGEQYF. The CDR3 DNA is TGTGCCAGCAGCTTCCGCAGGGAGGGCGAGCAGTACTTC. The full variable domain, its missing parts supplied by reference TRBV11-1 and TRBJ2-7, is EAEVAQSPRYKITEKSQAVAFWCDPISGHATLYWYRQILGQGPELLVQFQDESVVDDSQLPKDRFSAERLKGVDSTLKIQPAELGDSAMYLCASSFRREGEQYFGPGTRLTVT.